Reported below is one TCR beta chain. Its antigen target is currently unknown. The record has no base qualities; no much larger clone is one base away. Taken from the germline V gene, the CDR1 and CDR2 loops are MDHEN and SYDVKM. Unmatched junction bases come to 5, with V trimmed by 2 bases and J by 5 bases. There are 15 amino acids in the CDR3, from cysteine to phenylalanine inclusive. Left in the record is the CDR3 DNA by itself, 45 bases read in frame from the first base. The data originate from a study of cytotoxic CD8 clonotypes in ibrutinib-treated CLL (dated by TCRdb to 2020 to 2023). About the full investigation: In this cohort, approximately 14 patients were treatment-naive and about a dozen were relapsed/refractory, while about 17 had unmutated IGHV. Responses were partial in about 25 patients and complete in 2; after median about 70 months follow-up, about 14 stayed in remission and some twelve progressed. Longitudinal samples were available for about 30% of the 86 trial participants. Cryopreserved peripheral blood mononuclear cells were collected before treatment, at response, and at either disease progression or sustained remission. Response samples were obtained after a median of approximately twelve months of treatment, with a range of about 6 to 36 months. Samples averaged roughly 260,000 productive templates and some 91,000 productive rearrangements. Every remission and progressive disease sample was obtained while ibrutinib was still being received by the patients. The paper as a whole reports these results and caveats: Sustained-remission and progressing patients did not have matched sampling times, and lymph node repertoires were not examined. Baseline clonality exceeded that of age-matched healthy donors and correlated strongly with circulating CD8+ T-cell counts. Clonality increased at ibrutinib response, stayed stable in sustained remission, and fell back toward baseline at progression. Public clonotypes were rare and either contracted or stayed stable during treatment, and the rise in clonality at ibrutinib response reflected the expansion of private clonotypes.

The sample's time point label, in plain terms: roughly 25 months on ibrutinib. For TCR beta library preparation, roughly 2 micrograms of genomic DNA were extracted from the cryopreserved PBMCs. High-throughput TCR beta sequencing was performed on longitudinal blood samples from CLL patients receiving ibrutinib monotherapy. The patients were enrolled in a single-center, open-label phase 2 trial of ibrutinib monotherapy. On a MiSeq, deep resolution sequencing aimed for a depth between 1 in 1 million and 1 in 200,000 T cells, with each clonotype covered 10x on average. The immunoSEQ hsTCRB Kit was used to generate TCR beta libraries. Regarding the original processing steps: The data were analyzed with ImmunoSEQ Analyzer and ImmunoSEQ Data Assistant, and V, D and J gene assignments followed IMGT definitions. Clonality was computed as one minus normalized Shannon entropy of productive rearrangement frequencies, ranging from 0 to 1. Only overrepresented clonotypes making up at least 0.05% of each patient's repertoire were included in the public clonotype analysis. More than ten repertoires from age-matched healthy donors, obtained from immuneACCESS, served as clonality controls. Imported from immuneACCESS, the table was reduced by TCRdb to in-frame sequences with V and J called. These copies leave out some clones; in studies compared against another copy, an unresolved V gene accounts for under half, and the cause of the remainder is not known. For V, J and clone size, that table is used; D and trimming come from the DNA. This sample holds some 76,000 clones; 83% were observed only once. The leading ten clones occupy about 36% of the sample.

The source is a human donor with chronic lymphocytic leukemia. The starting material was PBMCs, obtained after 24 months of ibrutinib treatment. The chain is made from TRBV28 and TRBJ1-1, and 10 junctional nucleotides match TRBD1. The bases read TGTGCCAGCAGTTTAGAGACAGGGGGCGGGACTGAAGCTTTCTTT. This gives the protein CASSLETGGGTEAFF.